Presented here are 9 T cell receptor beta chains from one specimen sequenced in a study of T cell changes during pregnancy in multiple sclerosis. The data were produced by immunoSEQ multiplex PCR, yet TCRdb's version contains in-frame clones alone and is incomplete. The sample consists of over 50,000 clones, 80% to 90% of them appearing once. Sequenced: peripheral blood from another person, used as feeder cells. These receptors all come from a human donor whose cells served as feeder cells for cultures in a pregnancy study.

The chain combines TRBV6-1 with TRBJ1-2, with 10 bases that match TRBD1. Germline V CDR1 and CDR2: MNHNS, SASEGT. V dropped 4 bases and J dropped 2; count of bases not matched to a gene: 4. There are 15 residues in the CDR3. CDR3 loop: CASSVRTGGNYGYTF. CDR3 sequence (DNA): TGTGCCAGCAGTGTCAGGACAGGGGGGAACTATGGCTACACCTTC.

A few counts support this clone. V gene TRBV5-4 combines with J gene TRBJ2-7; D gene unclear. V shed 0 bases and J shed 3 bases, with 1 base lying between them. The length of the CDR3 is 11 residues. Germline values: CDR1 SGHNT, CDR2 YYREEE (reference sequence). For the CDR3, the DNA is TGTGCCAGCAGCTTGGACTACGAGCAGTACTTC. Translation gives CASSLDYEQYF. The variable domain in full, with the rest retrieved from reference TRBV5-4 and TRBJ2-7, is ETGVTQSPTHLIKTRGQQVTLRCSSQSGHNTVSWYQQALGQGPQFIFQYYREEENGRGNFPPRFSGLQFPNYSSELNVNALELDDSALYLCASSLDYEQYFGPGTRLTVT.

CDR3 nucleotides: TGCGCCAGCAGCTTTGGGACAGGGGTCGGGGAGACCCAGTACTTC. As protein: CASSFGTGVGETQYF. The chain is built from TRBV5-1 and TRBJ2-5; 10 nucleotides align to TRBD1. Germline CDR1 SGHRS, CDR2 YFSETQ. This CDR3 spans 15 amino acids. V lost 2 bases, J lost 5 bases, and 6 bases stayed unmatched. Full variable domain (missing parts from reference TRBV5-1 and TRBJ2-5): KAGVTQTPRYLIKTRGQQVTLSCSPISGHRSVSWYQQTPGQGLQFLFEYFSETQRNKGNFPGRFSGRQFSNSRSEMNVSTLELGDSALYLCASSFGTGVGETQYFGPGTRLLVL.

This clone was observed a handful of times. V gene TRBV29-1 combines with J gene TRBJ1-4; D is perhaps TRBD1 (5 bases). The CDR3 length is 12 residues. V gave up 4 bases and J gave up 8 bases, with 11 bases separating them. The germline V gene has CDR1 SQVTM and CDR2 ANQGSEA. CDR3 residues: CSVAGVGEKLFF. CDR3 DNA: TGCAGCGTTGCGGGGGTTGGCGAAAAACTGTTTTTT.

The chain uses TRBV6-6 and TRBJ2-1; D is unresolved. The germline V and J ends were trimmed by 2 bases and 0 bases, with 5 bases remaining between them. CDR1 and CDR2 (germline): MNHNY, SVGAGI (reference sequence). The CDR3 has 14 residues. CDR3 in DNA: TGTGCCAGCAGTTACCTCAGCTCCTACAATGAGCAGTTCTTC. It specifies CASSYLSSYNEQFF.

The J gene is TRBJ1-2, the V gene TRBV5-1; 8 bases are a match to TRBD1. The CDR3 extends over 15 amino acids. Losses at the gene ends were 4 bases for V and 4 bases for J; bases not matched to a gene: 9. Germline lookup yields CDR1 SGHRS and CDR2 YFSETQ. DNA of the CDR3: TGCGCCAGCAGCCCAGGGGGCGCGAGGATCTATGGCTACACCTTC. Protein sequence: CASSPGGARIYGYTF.

J is TRBJ2-5 and V is TRBV18; D is possibly TRBD1 (6 bases). The V and J ends lost 5 bases and 7 bases respectively, with 14 bases between them. Per the germline V gene, CDR1 is KGHSH and CDR2 is LQKENI. This CDR3 spans 13 amino acids. The CDR3 protein is CASSRQDPGTQYF. The DNA of the CDR3 is TGTGCCAGCTCAAGACAGGACCCGGGGACCCAGTACTTC.

This chain connects TRBV18 to TRBJ1-6; tentatively, D is TRBD1 (5 bases). The germline V gene has CDR1 KGHSH and CDR2 LQKENI. The V gene lost 5 bases and the J gene lost 7 bases, with 12 bases spanning the gap. The CDR3 is 14 amino acids. The CDR3 coding sequence is TGTGCCAGCTCATTCGGGACGGGGAATTCACCCCTCCACTTT. Translating it yields CASSFGTGNSPLHF.

The chain carries TRBV5-1 and TRBJ1-3; D possibly corresponds to TRBD1 (5 bases). CDR3 length: 15 residues. Germline V CDR1 and CDR2: SGHRS, YFSETQ. V was pared by 3 bases and J by 0 bases, with 10 bases between. The CDR3 bases are TGCGCCAGCAGCTCTGACAGACGCTCTGGAAACACCATATATTTT. It yields the protein CASSSDRRSGNTIYF.